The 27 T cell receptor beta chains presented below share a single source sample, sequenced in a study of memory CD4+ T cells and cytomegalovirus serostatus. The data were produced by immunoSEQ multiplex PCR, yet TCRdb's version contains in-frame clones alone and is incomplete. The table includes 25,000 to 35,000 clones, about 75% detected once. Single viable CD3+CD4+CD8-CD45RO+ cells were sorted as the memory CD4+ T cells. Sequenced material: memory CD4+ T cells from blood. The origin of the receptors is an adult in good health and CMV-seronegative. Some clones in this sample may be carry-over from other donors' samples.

The CDR3 here is CASSEAGRQTQYF. CDR3 sequence (DNA): TGTGCCAGCAGTGAAGCGGGGCGTCAGACCCAGTACTTC. This rearrangement joins TRBV6-1 to TRBJ2-5; a weak D match, TRBD1 (5 bases). Trimming took off 0 bases at V and 6 bases at J, with 8 bases between the two ends. The CDR3 has 13 amino acids. Germline assignment: CDR1 MNHNS and CDR2 SASEGT.

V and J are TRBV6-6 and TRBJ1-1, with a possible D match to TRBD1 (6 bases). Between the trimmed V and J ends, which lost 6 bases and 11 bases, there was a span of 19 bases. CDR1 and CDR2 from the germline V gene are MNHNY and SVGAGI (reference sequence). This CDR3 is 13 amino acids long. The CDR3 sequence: CASSLAGVTTAFF. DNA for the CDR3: TGTGCCAGCAGCCTTGCAGGGGTGACGACTGCTTTCTTT.

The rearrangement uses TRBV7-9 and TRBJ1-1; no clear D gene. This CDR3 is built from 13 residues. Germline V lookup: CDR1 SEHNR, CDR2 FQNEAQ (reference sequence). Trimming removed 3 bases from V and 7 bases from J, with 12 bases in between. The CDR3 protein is CASSFDGRYEAFF. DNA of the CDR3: TGTGCCAGCAGCTTTGACGGGAGGTATGAAGCTTTCTTT.

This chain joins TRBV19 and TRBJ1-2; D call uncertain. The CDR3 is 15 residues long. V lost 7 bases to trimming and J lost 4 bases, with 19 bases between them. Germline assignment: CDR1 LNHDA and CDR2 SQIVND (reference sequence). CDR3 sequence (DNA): TGTGCCAGTATTACAAGGGTGGCATCGCCCTATGGCTACACCTTC. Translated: CASITRVASPYGYTF.

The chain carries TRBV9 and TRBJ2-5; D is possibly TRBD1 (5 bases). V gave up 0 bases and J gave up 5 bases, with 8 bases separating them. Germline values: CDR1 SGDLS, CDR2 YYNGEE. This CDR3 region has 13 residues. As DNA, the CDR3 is TGTGCCAGCAGCGTAGGGGGCAGGGAGACCCAGTACTTC. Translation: CASSVGGRETQYF.

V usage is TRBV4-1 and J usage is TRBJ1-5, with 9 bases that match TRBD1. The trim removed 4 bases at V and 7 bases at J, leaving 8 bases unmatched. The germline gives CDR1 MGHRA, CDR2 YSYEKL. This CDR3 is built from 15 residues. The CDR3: CASSPSGQGRQPQHF. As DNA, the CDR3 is TGCGCCAGCAGCCCTAGTGGACAGGGGCGGCAGCCCCAGCATTTT.

CDR3 in DNA: TGTGCCAGCAGTTTTTCCGGAAGCTCCTATAATTCACCCCTCCACTTT. This encodes CASSFSGSSYNSPLHF. V and J are TRBV28 and TRBJ1-6; no clear D gene. V was clipped by 3 bases and J by 0 bases, with 9 bases between them. The CDR3 contains 16 residues. The germline gives CDR1 MDHEN, CDR2 SYDVKM.

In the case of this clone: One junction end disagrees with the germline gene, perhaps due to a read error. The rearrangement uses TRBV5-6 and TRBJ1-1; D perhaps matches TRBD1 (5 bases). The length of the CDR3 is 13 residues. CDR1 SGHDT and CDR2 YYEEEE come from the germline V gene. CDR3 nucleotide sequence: TGTGCCAGCAGCTTTCGGGACGGGACTGAGGCTTTCTTT. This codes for CASSFRDGTEAFF.

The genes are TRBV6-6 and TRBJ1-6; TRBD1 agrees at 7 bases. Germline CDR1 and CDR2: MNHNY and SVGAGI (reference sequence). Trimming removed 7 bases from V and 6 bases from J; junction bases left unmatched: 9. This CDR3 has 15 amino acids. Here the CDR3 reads CASTPTGTANSPLHF. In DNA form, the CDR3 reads TGTGCCAGCACCCCAACCGGGACAGCTAATTCACCCCTCCACTTT.

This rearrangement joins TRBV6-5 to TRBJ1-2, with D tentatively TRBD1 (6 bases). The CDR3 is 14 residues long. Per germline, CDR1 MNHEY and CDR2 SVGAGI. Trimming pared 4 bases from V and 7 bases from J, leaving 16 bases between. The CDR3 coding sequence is TGTGCCAGCAGTTCTTCAGGGAGGGGGTCTGGCTACACCTTC. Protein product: CASSSSGRGSGYTF.

The CDR3 sequence: CASSGLRGGSYTDTQYF. The DNA for the CDR3 is TGTGCCAGCAGCGGATTACGCGGGGGCTCATACACAGATACGCAGTATTTT. The V gene is TRBV9, the J gene TRBJ2-3; TRBD2 might be the D (7 bases). CDR3 length equals 17 residues. CDR1 and CDR2 (germline): SGDLS, YYNGEE. Trimming took off 3 bases at V and 2 bases at J, with 19 bases between the two ends.

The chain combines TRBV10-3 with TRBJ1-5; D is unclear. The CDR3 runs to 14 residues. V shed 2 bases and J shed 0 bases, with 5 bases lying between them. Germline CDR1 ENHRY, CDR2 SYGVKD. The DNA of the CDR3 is TGTGCCATCAGTGAGGATTATAGCAATCAGCCCCAGCATTTT. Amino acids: CAISEDYSNQPQHF.

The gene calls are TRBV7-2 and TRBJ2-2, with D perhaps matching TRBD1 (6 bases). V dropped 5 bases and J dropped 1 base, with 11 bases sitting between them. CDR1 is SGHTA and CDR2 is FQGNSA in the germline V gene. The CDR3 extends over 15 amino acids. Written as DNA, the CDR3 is TGTGCCAGCAGCCCCCTGACAGGGAACACCGGGGAGCTGTTTTTT. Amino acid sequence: CASSPLTGNTGELFF.

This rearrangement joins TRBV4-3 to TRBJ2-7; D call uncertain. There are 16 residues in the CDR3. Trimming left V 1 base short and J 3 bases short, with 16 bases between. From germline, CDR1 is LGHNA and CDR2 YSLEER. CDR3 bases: TGCGCCAGCAGCCAAGGAAAAGAACAGCCGATCTACGAGCAGTACTTC. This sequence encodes CASSQGKEQPIYEQYF.

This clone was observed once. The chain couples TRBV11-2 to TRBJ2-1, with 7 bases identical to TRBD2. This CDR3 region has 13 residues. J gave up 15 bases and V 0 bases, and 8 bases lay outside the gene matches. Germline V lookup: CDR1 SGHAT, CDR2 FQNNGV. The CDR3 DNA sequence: TGTGCCAGCAGCTTAGATCTCTGGACTAGGGCGTTCTTC. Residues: CASSLDLWTRAFF.

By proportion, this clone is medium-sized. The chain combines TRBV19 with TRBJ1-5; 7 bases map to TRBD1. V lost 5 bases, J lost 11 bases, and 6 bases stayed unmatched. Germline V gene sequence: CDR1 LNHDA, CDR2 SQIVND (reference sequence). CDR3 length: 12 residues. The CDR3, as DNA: TGTGCCAGTAGTGCACAGGGGAGGTCCCAGCATTTT. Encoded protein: CASSAQGRSQHF.

The CDR3 spells CASALEDEQFF. The CDR3 DNA is TGTGCTAGTGCCCTGGAGGATGAGCAGTTCTTC. The chain joins TRBV12-5 to TRBJ2-1; D perhaps matches TRBD2 (5 bases). Germline CDR1 reads LGHNT; CDR2 reads FRNRAP. V lost 7 bases to trimming and J lost 8 bases, with 9 bases between them. CDR3 length: 11 residues.

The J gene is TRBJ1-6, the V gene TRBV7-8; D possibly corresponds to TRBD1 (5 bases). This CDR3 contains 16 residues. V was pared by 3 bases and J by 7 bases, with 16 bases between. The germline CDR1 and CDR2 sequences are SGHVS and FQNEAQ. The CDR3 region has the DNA TGTGCCAGCAGCTTGGGGGATCGGGGGGTCAATTCACCCCTCCACTTT. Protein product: CASSLGDRGVNSPLHF.

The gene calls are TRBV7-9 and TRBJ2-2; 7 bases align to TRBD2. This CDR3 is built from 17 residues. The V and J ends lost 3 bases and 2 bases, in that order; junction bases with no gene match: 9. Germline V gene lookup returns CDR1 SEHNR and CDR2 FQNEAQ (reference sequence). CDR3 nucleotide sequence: TGTGCCAGCAGCTTGCGCACTAGCGACTATAACACCGGGGAGCTGTTTTTT. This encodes CASSLRTSDYNTGELFF.

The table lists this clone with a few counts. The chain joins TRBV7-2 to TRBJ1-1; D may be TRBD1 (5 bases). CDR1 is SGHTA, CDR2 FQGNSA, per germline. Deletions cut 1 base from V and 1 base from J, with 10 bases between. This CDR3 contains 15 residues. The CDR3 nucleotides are TGTGCCAGCAGCTTAGGAGGGGCAGGGAACACTGAAGCTTTCTTT. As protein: CASSLGGAGNTEAFF.

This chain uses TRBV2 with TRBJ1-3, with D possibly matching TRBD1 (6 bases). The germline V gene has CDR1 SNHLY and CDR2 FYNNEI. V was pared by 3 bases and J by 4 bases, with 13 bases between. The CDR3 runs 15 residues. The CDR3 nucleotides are TGTGCCAGCAGTGAGGGGGCGCAGTTAGGAAACACCATATATTTT. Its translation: CASSEGAQLGNTIYF.

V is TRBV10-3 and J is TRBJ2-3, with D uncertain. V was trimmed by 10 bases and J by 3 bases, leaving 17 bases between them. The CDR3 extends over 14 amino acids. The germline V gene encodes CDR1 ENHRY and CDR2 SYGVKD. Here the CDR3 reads CATSRSILTDTQYF. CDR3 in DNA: TGTGCCACGTCTCGGTCGATCTTGACAGATACGCAGTATTTT.

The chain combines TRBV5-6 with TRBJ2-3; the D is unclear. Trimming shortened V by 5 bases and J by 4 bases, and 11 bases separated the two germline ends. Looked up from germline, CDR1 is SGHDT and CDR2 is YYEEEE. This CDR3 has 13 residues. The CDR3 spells CASRATPADTQYF. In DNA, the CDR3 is TGTGCCAGCAGGGCGACTCCCGCAGATACGCAGTATTTT.

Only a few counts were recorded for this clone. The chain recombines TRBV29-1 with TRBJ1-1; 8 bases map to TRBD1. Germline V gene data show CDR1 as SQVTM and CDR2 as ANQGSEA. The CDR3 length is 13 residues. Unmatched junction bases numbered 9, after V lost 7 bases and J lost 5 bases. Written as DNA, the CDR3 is TGCAGCGCCGACAGGGGCACCAGGACTGAAGCTTTCTTT. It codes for CSADRGTRTEAFF.

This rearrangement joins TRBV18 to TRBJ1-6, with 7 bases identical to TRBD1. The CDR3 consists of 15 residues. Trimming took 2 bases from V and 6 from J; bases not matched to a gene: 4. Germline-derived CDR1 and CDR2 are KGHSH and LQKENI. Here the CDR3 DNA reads TGTGCCAGCTCACCAAACCCAGGGGGTAATTCACCCCTCCACTTT. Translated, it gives CASSPNPGGNSPLHF.

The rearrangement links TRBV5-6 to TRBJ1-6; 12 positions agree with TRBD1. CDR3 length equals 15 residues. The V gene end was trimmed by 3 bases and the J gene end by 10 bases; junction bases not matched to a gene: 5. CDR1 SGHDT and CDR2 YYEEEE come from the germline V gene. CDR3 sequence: CASSSRDRGLSPLHF. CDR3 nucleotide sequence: TGTGCCAGCAGCTCCCGGGACAGGGGGCTATCACCCCTCCACTTT. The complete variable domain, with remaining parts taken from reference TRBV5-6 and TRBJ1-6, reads DAGVTQSPTHLIKTRGQQVTLRCSPKSGHDTVSWYQQALGQGPQFIFQYYEEEERQRGNFPDRFSGHQFPNYSSELNVNALLLGDSALYLCASSSRDRGLSPLHFGNGTRLTVT.

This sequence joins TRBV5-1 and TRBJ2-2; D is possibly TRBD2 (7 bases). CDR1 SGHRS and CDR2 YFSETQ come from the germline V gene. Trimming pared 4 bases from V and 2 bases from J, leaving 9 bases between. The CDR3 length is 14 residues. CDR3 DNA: TGCGCCAGCAGCGGCGGGGGCAACACCGGGGAGCTGTTTTTT. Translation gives CASSGGGNTGELFF.